These T cell receptor beta chains were read from a single sample in a study of early T cells in non-severe SARS-CoV-2 infection. Via MiXCR, TCRdb re-called the 5' RACE reads, giving one row per CDR3 protein. The sample holds some 98,000 distinct CDR3 sequences; 11% are singletons and the top ten take 4% to 5.5%. Sequences were obtained from whole blood. The source of these receptors is an adult who was a healthcare worker with PCR-confirmed SARS-CoV-2 infection or an uninfected control (not recorded which). CDR3s include the opening cysteine and the closing phenylalanine or tryptophan. The D gene is left open where the match is weak. Only part of the rows carry a size: once, few, many, or a class if the clone is expanded.

CDR3 DNA: TGTGCCAGCAGCCAAGGGACTAGCGGGAGTGGGGAGCTGTTTTTT
CDR3 protein: CASSQGTSGSGELFF
J gene: TRBJ2-2
clone size: NA
D gene: TRBD2
V gene: TRBV3-1

CDR3 DNA: TGTGCCAGCAGCTCCTCCCCTACCACAGATACGCAGTATTTT
CDR3 protein: CASSSSPTTDTQYF
J gene: TRBJ2-3
clone size: few
D gene: NA
V gene: TRBV7-6

CDR3 DNA: TGTGCCAGTAGTATAGGACCCAGCACTGAAGCTTTCTTT
CDR3 protein: CASSIGPSTEAFF
J gene: TRBJ1-1
clone size: NA
D gene: NA
V gene: TRBV19

CDR3 DNA: TGTGCCAGCAGCTTAGACTCCCCCGCAGATACGCAGTATTTT
CDR3 protein: CASSLDSPADTQYF
J gene: TRBJ2-3
clone size: few
D gene: NA
V gene: TRBV7-2

CDR3 DNA: TGTGCCAGCAGCTCCTTAGCGGGGGGGCGCACCGGGGAGCTGTTTTTT
CDR3 protein: CASSSLAGGRTGELFF
J gene: TRBJ2-2
clone size: NA
D gene: TRBD2
V gene: TRBV11-2

CDR3 DNA: TGTGCCAGCTCACAGGGAGAGTGGACTGAAGCTTTCTTT
CDR3 protein: CASSQGEWTEAFF
J gene: TRBJ1-1
clone size: NA
D gene: NA
V gene: TRBV18

CDR3 DNA: TGTGCCAGCAGTGGACTAGTGACAGGCGGACCTCCCTACGAGCAGTACTTC
CDR3 protein: CASSGLVTGGPPYEQYF
J gene: TRBJ2-7
clone size: many
D gene: NA
V gene: TRBV2

CDR3 DNA: TGTGCCAGCAGTCCCGACCGAGCCCCCGGCGAGCAGTACTTC
CDR3 protein: CASSPDRAPGEQYF
J gene: TRBJ2-7
clone size: NA
D gene: NA
V gene: TRBV12-3/TRBV12-4

CDR3 DNA: TGTGCCAGCAGTTACTCGAGGACCAGGGGGAAAGGGTATAATTCACCCCTCCACTTT
CDR3 protein: CASSYSRTRGKGYNSPLHF
J gene: TRBJ1-6
clone size: NA
D gene: TRBD1
V gene: TRBV6-5

CDR3 DNA: TGTGCCAGCAGCTTAAGGGGGGGCCTCTCCTACAATGAGCAGTTCTTC
CDR3 protein: CASSLRGGLSYNEQFF
J gene: TRBJ2-1
clone size: few
D gene: NA
V gene: TRBV7-9

CDR3 DNA: TGCGCCAGCAGCCCGACAGGGGTGTTGGACAATGAGCAGTTCTTC
CDR3 protein: CASSPTGVLDNEQFF
J gene: TRBJ2-1
clone size: NA
D gene: TRBD1
V gene: TRBV5-1

CDR3 DNA: TGTGCCAGCAGTTTAAGGGGTTACGAGCAGTACTTC
CDR3 protein: CASSLRGYEQYF
J gene: TRBJ2-7
clone size: many
D gene: NA
V gene: TRBV12-3/TRBV12-4

CDR3 DNA: TGTGCCAGCAGGTCTACATCGGATTCACCCCTCCACTTT
CDR3 protein: CASRSTSDSPLHF
J gene: TRBJ1-6
clone size: NA
D gene: NA
V gene: TRBV27

CDR3 DNA: TGTGCCAGCAGCTTCCAGACAGGTAGAGCTAACTATGGCTACACCTTC
CDR3 protein: CASSFQTGRANYGYTF
J gene: TRBJ1-2
clone size: few
D gene: NA
V gene: TRBV7-9

CDR3 DNA: TGTGCCAGCAGTGGTAACAGGGTTTTCAAAAATGAGCAGTTCTTC
CDR3 protein: CASSGNRVFKNEQFF
J gene: TRBJ2-1
clone size: NA
D gene: NA
V gene: TRBV6-5

CDR3 DNA: TGTGCCAGCAGTACTCCCGGCTCTGGAAACACCATATATTTT
CDR3 protein: CASSTPGSGNTIYF
J gene: TRBJ1-3
clone size: few
D gene: NA
V gene: TRBV12-3/TRBV12-4

CDR3 DNA: TGTGCCAGCAGCTCCGTGAGCGGGAGACGGGAGCAGTTCTTC
CDR3 protein: CASSSVSGRREQFF
J gene: TRBJ2-1
clone size: once
D gene: TRBD2
V gene: TRBV12-3/TRBV12-4

CDR3 DNA: TGTGCCAGCACCTTGACAGGGTTTAATTATTATGGCTACACCTTC
CDR3 protein: CASTLTGFNYYGYTF
J gene: TRBJ1-2
clone size: many
D gene: TRBD1
V gene: TRBV12-3/TRBV12-4

CDR3 DNA: TGTGCCAGCAGCTTGTACCCTGGGACAGAGTTAACCTCTGGGGCCAACGTCCTGACTTTC
CDR3 protein: CASSLYPGTELTSGANVLTF
J gene: TRBJ2-6
clone size: many
D gene: TRBD1
V gene: TRBV7-3

CDR3 DNA: TGTGCCACTTCGACTAGCGGGAGCACAGATACGCAGTATTTT
CDR3 protein: CATSTSGSTDTQYF
J gene: TRBJ2-3
clone size: NA
D gene: TRBD2
V gene: TRBV9

CDR3 DNA: TGTGCCAGCAGTGAGTCTGGACTGAAGCAGTATTTT
CDR3 protein: CASSESGLKQYF
J gene: TRBJ2-3
clone size: few
D gene: NA
V gene: TRBV2

CDR3 DNA: TGTGCCAGCAGCCAACCCCGGAGAGGCTACACCTTC
CDR3 protein: CASSQPRRGYTF
J gene: TRBJ1-2
clone size: once
D gene: NA
V gene: TRBV14

CDR3 DNA: TGCAGCGTCGTAAGTGCCAGGGGGCAAGAGACCCAGTACTTC
CDR3 protein: CSVVSARGQETQYF
J gene: TRBJ2-5
clone size: NA
D gene: TRBD1
V gene: TRBV29-1

CDR3 DNA: TGTGCCAGCAGTCCCTACAGCTCTGGGGCCAACGTCCTGACTTTC
CDR3 protein: CASSPYSSGANVLTF
J gene: TRBJ2-6
clone size: many
D gene: NA
V gene: TRBV27

CDR3 DNA: TGTGCCAGTAGTCGGACAGATGGAAACGTCCTGACTTTC
CDR3 protein: CASSRTDGNVLTF
J gene: TRBJ2-6
clone size: NA
D gene: NA
V gene: TRBV19

CDR3 DNA: TGCAGTGCCCGCAACCACCGGGAGGCGTCGAACACTGAAGCTTTCTTT
CDR3 protein: CSARNHREASNTEAFF
J gene: TRBJ1-1
clone size: many
D gene: NA
V gene: TRBV20-1

CDR3 DNA: TGTGCCAGCAGTTCCCTAGGGGCGCAAGAGACCCAGTACTTC
CDR3 protein: CASSSLGAQETQYF
J gene: TRBJ2-5
clone size: many
D gene: NA
V gene: TRBV27

CDR3 DNA: TGTGCCAGCAAAAGGGGGACGGTCAATTACGAGCAGTACTTC
CDR3 protein: CASKRGTVNYEQYF
J gene: TRBJ2-7
clone size: few
D gene: NA
V gene: TRBV6-5

CDR3 DNA: TGTGCCAGCAGCTTCAGCGGGGTGAACACCGGGGAGCTGTTTTTT
CDR3 protein: CASSFSGVNTGELFF
J gene: TRBJ2-2
clone size: few
D gene: TRBD2
V gene: TRBV11-1

CDR3 DNA: TGTGCCTGGAGTGGACAGGGGAACTCTGGAAACACCATATATTTT
CDR3 protein: CAWSGQGNSGNTIYF
J gene: TRBJ1-3
clone size: few
D gene: TRBD1
V gene: TRBV30

CDR3 DNA: TGTGCCAGCAGCCAGGGACAGGGGCACACTGAAGCTTTCTTT
CDR3 protein: CASSQGQGHTEAFF
J gene: TRBJ1-1
clone size: few
D gene: TRBD1
V gene: TRBV9

CDR3 DNA: TGTGCCAGCAGTTTACCTCCAGGGGGCATAGTCTACGAGCAGTACTTC
CDR3 protein: CASSLPPGGIVYEQYF
J gene: TRBJ2-7
clone size: few
D gene: TRBD1
V gene: TRBV28

CDR3 DNA: TGTGCCAGCAGTTTGGGGACAGGGAATGACTATGGCTACACCTTC
CDR3 protein: CASSLGTGNDYGYTF
J gene: TRBJ1-2
clone size: few
D gene: TRBD1
V gene: TRBV28

CDR3 DNA: TGCGCCAGCAGCGAAAGAGGGCAGGGCCGCACAGATACGCAGTATTTT
CDR3 protein: CASSERGQGRTDTQYF
J gene: TRBJ2-3
clone size: many
D gene: NA
V gene: TRBV4-1

CDR3 DNA: TGTGCCAGCAGCCCACAGGACGAAAGTGAAGCTTTCTTT
CDR3 protein: CASSPQDESEAFF
J gene: TRBJ1-1
clone size: NA
D gene: NA
V gene: TRBV7-8

CDR3 DNA: TGTGCCAGCAGTTACCCTGAACTAAGCCCTATGGGCAATGAGCAGTTCTTC
CDR3 protein: CASSYPELSPMGNEQFF
J gene: TRBJ2-1
clone size: many
D gene: NA
V gene: TRBV6-2/TRBV6-3

CDR3 DNA: TGTGCTAGCAGCCCCCTGTCCGGGACCGACAGTAATGAGCAGTTCTTC
CDR3 protein: CASSPLSGTDSNEQFF
J gene: TRBJ2-1
clone size: few
D gene: NA
V gene: TRBV7-7

CDR3 DNA: TGTGCCAGCAGTTTCCTTGGCGGAACCTACGAGCAGTACTTC
CDR3 protein: CASSFLGGTYEQYF
J gene: TRBJ2-7
clone size: few
D gene: NA
V gene: TRBV28

CDR3 DNA: TGTGCCAGCAGTTTCGGGGATGCGGGGGGCCCCGAGACCCAGTACTTC
CDR3 protein: CASSFGDAGGPETQYF
J gene: TRBJ2-5
clone size: NA
D gene: TRBD2
V gene: TRBV12-3/TRBV12-4

CDR3 DNA: TGCAGTGCCCCGGGAGCGGGGGTGGATACGCAGTATTTT
CDR3 protein: CSAPGAGVDTQYF
J gene: TRBJ2-3
clone size: NA
D gene: TRBD2
V gene: TRBV20-1

CDR3 DNA: TGTGCCAGCAGCTCTATCGGGACAGGGGGCCGGGGCTACACCTTC
CDR3 protein: CASSSIGTGGRGYTF
J gene: TRBJ1-2
clone size: NA
D gene: TRBD1
V gene: TRBV5-5

CDR3 DNA: TGTGCCAGCAGCTTAGCGCTGGGCAGCTACGAGCAGTACTTC
CDR3 protein: CASSLALGSYEQYF
J gene: TRBJ2-7
clone size: NA
D gene: NA
V gene: TRBV11-1

CDR3 DNA: TGTGCCAGCAGCTTAGCGCTGGCTGGAAGGGAGACCCAGTACTTC
CDR3 protein: CASSLALAGRETQYF
J gene: TRBJ2-5
clone size: NA
D gene: NA
V gene: TRBV7-2

CDR3 DNA: TGTGCCAGCAGCCGGACAGATTACTATGGCTACACCTTC
CDR3 protein: CASSRTDYYGYTF
J gene: TRBJ1-2
clone size: NA
D gene: NA
V gene: TRBV3-1

CDR3 DNA: TGTGCCAGTAGTATGGGGACGAACTATGGCTACACCTTC
CDR3 protein: CASSMGTNYGYTF
J gene: TRBJ1-2
clone size: many
D gene: NA
V gene: TRBV19

CDR3 DNA: TGCAGCGCCACCGGGACAGCCGAAAAACTGTTTTTT
CDR3 protein: CSATGTAEKLFF
J gene: TRBJ1-4
clone size: many
D gene: TRBD1
V gene: TRBV29-1

CDR3 DNA: TGTGCCAGCAGGAGACAGGGGGGTTCAGAGACCCAGTACTTC
CDR3 protein: CASRRQGGSETQYF
J gene: TRBJ2-5
clone size: NA
D gene: TRBD1
V gene: TRBV12-3/TRBV12-4

CDR3 DNA: TGTGCCACCGGGAGGGTGGCGGGACTTGGCACTGAAGCTTTCTTT
CDR3 protein: CATGRVAGLGTEAFF
J gene: TRBJ1-1
clone size: few
D gene: NA
V gene: TRBV6-1

CDR3 DNA: TGCGCCAGCAGTTTACCAAGGGATGGTGATAGCTCCTATAATTCACCCCTCCACTTT
CDR3 protein: CASSLPRDGDSSYNSPLHF
J gene: TRBJ1-6
clone size: few
D gene: NA
V gene: TRBV5-1

CDR3 DNA: TGCAGTGCTAGGGCTGGCGGAGCGAACACCGGGGAGCTGTTTTTT
CDR3 protein: CSARAGGANTGELFF
J gene: TRBJ2-2
clone size: few
D gene: NA
V gene: TRBV20-1

CDR3 DNA: TGTGCCAGCAGCGGAACCGGGACAGGGGGGAACACTGAAGCTTTCTTT
CDR3 protein: CASSGTGTGGNTEAFF
J gene: TRBJ1-1
clone size: many
D gene: TRBD1
V gene: TRBV2

CDR3 DNA: TGTGCCAGCAGCTTGGGGTTCAGGGAGCCCAACACTGAAGCTTTCTTT
CDR3 protein: CASSLGFREPNTEAFF
J gene: TRBJ1-1
clone size: many
D gene: NA
V gene: TRBV5-6

CDR3 DNA: TGTGCCAGCAGCTTGACTCGGACAGGGCTGAATGAGCAGTTCTTC
CDR3 protein: CASSLTRTGLNEQFF
J gene: TRBJ2-1
clone size: few
D gene: TRBD1
V gene: TRBV5-4